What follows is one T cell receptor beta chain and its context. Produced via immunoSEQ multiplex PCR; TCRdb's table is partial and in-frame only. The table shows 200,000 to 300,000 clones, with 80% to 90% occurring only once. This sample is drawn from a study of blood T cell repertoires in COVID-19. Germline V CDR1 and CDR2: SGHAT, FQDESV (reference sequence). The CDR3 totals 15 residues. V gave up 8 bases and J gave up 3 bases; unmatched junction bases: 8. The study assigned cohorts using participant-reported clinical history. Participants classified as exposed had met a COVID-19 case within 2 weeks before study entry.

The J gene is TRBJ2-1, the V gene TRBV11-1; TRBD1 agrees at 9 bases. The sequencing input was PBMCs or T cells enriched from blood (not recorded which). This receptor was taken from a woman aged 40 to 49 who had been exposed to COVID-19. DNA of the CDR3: TGTGCCAGCGGAAGGGGACAGGGTTACTACAATGAGCAGTTCTTC. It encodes CASGRGQGYYNEQFF.